Listed below are T cell receptor beta chains from one sample, sequenced in a study of cytomegalovirus exposure and HLA in healthy donors. Data came from immunoSEQ multiplex PCR; TCRdb stores just in-frame clones and leaves some out. The sample holds approximately 150,000 clones, approximately 80% seen once. The sequenced material came from PBMCs. The origin of the receptors is a woman in her forties in good health and CMV-seronegative. CDR3s include the opening cysteine and the closing phenylalanine or tryptophan. A D gene is named only where the DNA matches it firmly. The size of a clone is reported for some rows only, either as once, few or many, or as a class for expanded clones.

J gene | D gene | clone size | V gene | CDR3 length | CDR3 DNA | CDR3 protein
TRBJ1-2 | - | - | TRBV4-3 | 13 | TGCGCCAGCAGCCAAGATAGAACTTCTGGCTACACCTTC | CASSQDRTSGYTF
TRBJ1-1 | - | - | TRBV9 | 14 | TGTGCCAGCAGCGTAGGACAGATGAACACTGAAGCTTTCTTT | CASSVGQMNTEAFF
TRBJ1-2 | - | - | TRBV7-5 | 15 | TGTGCCAGAAGGACCGAGGTTTCCCTGAACTATGGCTACACCTTC | CARRTEVSLNYGYTF
TRBJ1-2 | TRBD1 | - | TRBV4-3 | 15 | TGCGCCAGCAGCCAAGATTCGACAGGGACGTGGGGCTACACCTTC | CASSQDSTGTWGYTF
TRBJ2-7 | - | - | TRBV14 | 15 | TGTGCCAGCAGCCAAGATCAACAGGGATCGTACGAGCAGTACTTC | CASSQDQQGSYEQYF
TRBJ2-7 | TRBD2 | - | TRBV5-6 | 16 | TGTGCCAGCAGCCGCATCGGACTAGCGGGTTCCTACGAGCAGTACTTC | CASSRIGLAGSYEQYF
TRBJ1-5 | - | - | TRBV21-1 | 15 | TGTGCCAGCAGCAAACGGGGACAGGGGGTGGTGCCCCAGCATTTT | CASSKRGQGVVPQHF
TRBJ1-2 | - | once | TRBV9 | 16 | TGTGCCAGCAGCCCCAGCCAGACAGCCTCTTCCTATGGCTACACCTTC | CASSPSQTASSYGYTF
TRBJ1-2 | - | - | TRBV7-2 | 13 | TGTGCCAGCAGCCCGGACACTAACTATGGCTACACCTTC | CASSPDTNYGYTF
TRBJ2-2 | - | - | TRBV25-1 | 13 | TGTGCCAGCAGTGTTGACAGTGGCGGGGAGCTGTTTTTT | CASSVDSGGELFF
TRBJ1-1 | - | once | TRBV28 | 15 | TGTGCCAGCAGTCCAAGTAGAGCATTGAACACTGAAGCTTTCTTT | CASSPSRALNTEAFF
TRBJ1-4 | - | - | TRBV6-4 | 14 | TGTGCCACCGGACAGACTGCAACTAATGAAAAACTGTTTTTT | CATGQTATNEKLFF
TRBJ2-2 | - | - | TRBV5-4 | 17 | TGTGCCAGCAGCTTGGAAGTAGGAGAGGGGGGGACCGGGGAGCTGTTTTTT | CASSLEVGEGGTGELFF
TRBJ2-3 | TRBD2 | - | TRBV7-9 | 14 | TGTGCCAGCAGCTTCGGACTAGACTCAGATACGCAGTATTTT | CASSFGLDSDTQYF
TRBJ2-3 | TRBD2 | - | TRBV5-1 | 16 | TGCGCCAGCAGCCTGACCGGGACTAGCGGGGCAGATACGCAGTATTTT | CASSLTGTSGADTQYF
TRBJ2-3 | - | - | TRBV9 | 14 | TGTGCCAGCAGCGGCACTAGCTTCCCAGATACGCAGTATTTT | CASSGTSFPDTQYF
TRBJ2-1 | TRBD1 | - | TRBV19 | 14 | TGTGCCAGTAGTAATCAGGGGGCGACGTATGAGCAGTTCTTC | CASSNQGATYEQFF
TRBJ2-2 | - | - | TRBV25-1 | 14 | TGTGCCAGCAGTGAATGGGGGGAAGCCGGGGAGCTGTTTTTT | CASSEWGEAGELFF
TRBJ2-1 | TRBD2 | - | TRBV7-3 | 13 | TGTGCCAGCAGCCCTAGCGGGGCGGGGGAGCAGTTCTTC | CASSPSGAGEQFF
TRBJ2-7 | - | once | TRBV27 | 14 | TGTGCCAGCAGGGAGACGGGACTCTCTGGAGAGCAGTACTTC | CASRETGLSGEQYF
TRBJ2-2 | TRBD1 | - | TRBV7-2 | 16 | TGTGCCAGCAGCACACCGGGACAGGTTCTAACCGGGGAGCTGTTTTTT | CASSTPGQVLTGELFF
TRBJ1-4 | - | - | TRBV19 | 13 | TGTGCCAGTAGTGATCCGGGAGCCGTTAAACTGTTTTTT | CASSDPGAVKLFF
TRBJ1-2 | - | - | TRBV9 | 13 | TGTGCCAGCAGCGAGCGCCAGACCGGGGGCTACACCTTC | CASSERQTGGYTF
TRBJ1-1 | TRBD1 | - | TRBV29-1 | 13 | TGCAGCGTTACACGGACAGGGAGGGCTGAAGCTTTCTTT | CSVTRTGRAEAFF
TRBJ2-7 | - | - | TRBV15 | 15 | TGTGCCACCAGAGTCGACTATCTAAACGAGAACGAGCAGTACTTC | CATRVDYLNENEQYF
TRBJ1-1 | - | - | TRBV5-1 | 18 | TGCGCCAGCGGGCAGGACCGGGACACTCTCCGAGGGAACACTGAAGCTTTCTTT | CASGQDRDTLRGNTEAFF
TRBJ2-7 | TRBD1 | - | TRBV7-2 | 15 | TGTGCCAGCAGCTTAGGACAGGGGAGCTCCTACGAGCAGTACTTC | CASSLGQGSSYEQYF
TRBJ1-1 | TRBD1 | few | TRBV5-3 | 17 | TGTGCCAGAAGCCCCGGACAGGGAAGGTCCATGAACACTGAAGCTTTCTTT | CARSPGQGRSMNTEAFF
TRBJ2-1 | TRBD2 | - | TRBV7-2 | 14 | TGTGCCAGCAGGAGCGGGGGGGCCGTCAATGAGCAGTTCTTC | CASRSGGAVNEQFF
TRBJ1-2 | TRBD1 | - | TRBV4-3 | 14 | TGCGCCAGCAGCCAAGGGGCAGGGGGTGAAGGCTACACCTTC | CASSQGAGGEGYTF
TRBJ2-5 | TRBD2 | - | TRBV4-1 | 17 | TGCGCCAGCAGCCAAGATAGACTAGCGGGGGGTCAAGAGACCCAGTACTTC | CASSQDRLAGGQETQYF
TRBJ2-1 | - | few | TRBV5-1 | 16 | TGCGCCAGCAGCTTGGGGGATAATGGGGGGTACAATGAGCAGTTCTTC | CASSLGDNGGYNEQFF
TRBJ2-7 | - | - | TRBV11-2 | 14 | TGTGCCAGCAGCGGAGGGGGGGTACCTTACGAGCAGTACTTC | CASSGGGVPYEQYF
TRBJ2-4 | TRBD1 | - | TRBV9 | 18 | TGTGCCAGCAGAGACCCGGGACAGGGGACCTTAGCCAAAAACAGTCAGTACTTC | CASRDPGQGTLAKNSQYF
TRBJ1-1 | - | - | TRBV4-3 | 13 | TGCGCCAGCAGCCAAGATGGGGCAGGGGAAGCTTTCTTT | CASSQDGAGEAFF
TRBJ2-1 | - | - | TRBV28 | 16 | TGTGCCAGTACGACGCGGGACGCAAGCTCCTACAATGAGCAGTTCTTC | CASTTRDASSYNEQFF
TRBJ1-5 | - | few | TRBV4-2 | 16 | TGTGCCAGCAGCCAAGATATGACAGGACATAATCAGCCCCAGCATTTT | CASSQDMTGHNQPQHF
TRBJ2-7 | - | - | TRBV10-2 | 13 | TGCGCCAGCAGTGATCCCGACAGGACCGAGCAGTACTTC | CASSDPDRTEQYF
TRBJ2-1 | - | - | TRBV2 | 13 | TGTGCCAGCAGTGTCCAGGGAAACAATGAGCAGTTCTTC | CASSVQGNNEQFF
TRBJ1-2 | - | - | TRBV7-9 | 17 | TGTGCCAGCAGCTTAGTTTCCGGGGGGGACTTTAACTATGGCTACACCTTC | CASSLVSGGDFNYGYTF
TRBJ2-6 | TRBD1 | - | TRBV19 | 17 | TGTGCCAGTAGTATAAGCGGGCAGGGGGCCGGGGCCAACGTCCTGACTTTC | CASSISGQGAGANVLTF
TRBJ1-1 | TRBD1 | - | TRBV28 | 13 | TGTGCCAGCAGTTTCGGAAGAAACAGGGGAGCTTTCTTT | CASSFGRNRGAFF
TRBJ1-5 | TRBD1 | - | TRBV7-2 | 13 | TGTGCCAGCAACGGACAGGGAGGTCAGCCCCAGCATTTT | CASNGQGGQPQHF
TRBJ2-2 | - | - | TRBV19 | 14 | TGTGCCAGCTCTTTCGACAGGAACACCGGGGAGCTGTTTTTT | CASSFDRNTGELFF
TRBJ2-6 | - | - | TRBV28 | 14 | TGTGCCAGCAGTTTCAGGGCTGGGGCCAACGGCCTGACTTTC | CASSFRAGANGLTF
TRBJ1-3 | - | - | TRBV5-6 | 16 | TGTGCCAGCAGCTCCTTAGACAGGTCCTCCGGAAACACCATATATTTT | CASSSLDRSSGNTIYF
TRBJ2-6 | - | few | TRBV4-2 | 20 | TGTGCCAGCAGCCAAGATATCCCGCAGGGGATTTATCCTGGGGCCAACGGCCTGACTTTC | CASSQDIPQGIYPGANGLTF
TRBJ2-2 | - | - | TRBV19 | 15 | TGTGCCAGTAGCCTTACTAGAGGAGGGTCCGGGGAGCTGTTTTTT | CASSLTRGGSGELFF
TRBJ2-4 | - | once | TRBV7-9 | 16 | TGTGCCAGCAGCTTAGTCAGGGGCCGAGGGGAAAACAGTCAGTACTTC | CASSLVRGRGENSQYF
TRBJ2-1 | - | - | TRBV6-1 | 15 | TGTGCCAGCAGTGAAACGCGGGCGCCCTACAATGAGCAGTTCTTC | CASSETRAPYNEQFF